These T cell receptor beta chains were read from a single sample in a study of blood T cell repertoires in COVID-19. Libraries were prepared by immunoSEQ multiplex PCR; TCRdb keeps only in-frame clonotypes and omits some of them. The data hold around 200,000 clones, with roughly 90% observed a single time. Specimen: peripheral blood. The receptors originated from a woman aged 60-75 years with COVID-19, enrolled during active disease. Both conserved end residues are part of each CDR3. Fields, in order: J gene, V gene, D gene, clone size, CDR3 protein, CDR3 DNA. A D gene is named only where the DNA matches it firmly. Clone size appears in some rows only: once, few, many, or a class for an expanded clone.

>TRBJ1-1|TRBV9|TRBD1|.
CASSLGMTGMNTEAFF
TGTGCCAGCAGCCTGGGAATGACAGGGATGAACACTGAAGCTTTCTTT
>TRBJ1-1|TRBV30|.|.
CACTGMTNTEAFF
TGTGCCTGCACGGGGATGACGAACACTGAAGCTTTCTTT
>TRBJ2-1|TRBV21-1|.|.
CASSKCPKTEASGRACSYNEQFF
TGTGCCAGCAGCAAGTGTCCAAAGACGGAGGCTAGCGGGAGGGCCTGCTCCTACAATGAGCAGTTCTTC
>TRBJ2-1|TRBV3-1/TRBV3-2|.|.
CASSQGRGNYEQFF
TGTGCCAGCAGCCAAGGACGCGGTAATTATGAGCAGTTCTTC
>TRBJ2-5|TRBV11-2|.|once
CASSPRSPGETQYF
TGTGCCAGCAGCCCCCGTTCTCCGGGAGAGACCCAGTACTTC
>TRBJ2-3|TRBV4-3|TRBD1|.
CASSQAPGGSTDTQYF
TGCGCCAGCAGCCAAGCGCCAGGGGGTAGCACAGATACGCAGTATTTT
>TRBJ2-5|TRBV7-9|.|.
CASSQRQFQETQYF
TGTGCCAGCAGCCAGCGACAGTTCCAAGAGACCCAGTACTTC
>TRBJ2-1|TRBV3-1/TRBV3-2|TRBD2|.
CASTTSGGPYNEQFF
TGTGCCAGCACGACTAGCGGGGGACCCTACAATGAGCAGTTCTTC
>TRBJ1-1|TRBV18|TRBD1|.
CASSPVTGFSEAFF
TGTGCCAGCTCACCCGTGACAGGGTTCTCTGAAGCTTTCTTT
>TRBJ2-1|TRBV7-9|TRBD2|.
CASSFGRGWTSDLYNEQFF
TGTGCCAGCAGCTTTGGGAGGGGATGGACTAGCGACCTTTACAATGAGCAGTTCTTC
>TRBJ2-7|TRBV12-3/TRBV12-4|.|.
CASRDGRSYEQYF
TGTGCCAGCAGGGATGGGAGGTCCTACGAGCAGTACTTC
>TRBJ2-7|TRBV7-6|TRBD2|.
CASRLGATGTSGISSYEQYF
TGTGCCAGCAGATTAGGAGCTACCGGGACTAGCGGTATTAGCTCCTACGAGCAGTACTTC
>TRBJ2-3|TRBV9|TRBD2|.
CASSAGGRASTDTQYF
TGTGCCAGCAGCGCGGGGGGACGGGCTAGCACAGATACGCAGTATTTT
>TRBJ1-2|TRBV7-2|.|.
CASSLRKGEPYGYTF
TGTGCCAGCAGCCTAAGGAAAGGGGAACCCTATGGCTACACCTTC
>TRBJ1-5|TRBV10-3|.|.
CAISEGPGNQPQHF
TGTGCCATCAGTGAGGGGCCCGGCAATCAGCCCCAGCATTTT
>TRBJ2-3|TRBV7-9|.|.
CATPSGWKWDTQYF
TGTGCCACCCCCAGCGGGTGGAAGTGGGATACGCAGTATTTT
>TRBJ2-7|TRBV2|.|.
CARQAASYEQYF
TGTGCCAGACAGGCAGCCTCCTACGAGCAGTACTTC
>TRBJ2-7|TRBV5-1|TRBD1|.
CASSLGTGPYEQYF
TGCGCCAGCAGCTTGGGGACAGGGCCCTACGAGCAGTACTTC
>TRBJ2-3|TRBV24-1|.|once
CATSAAETTDTQYF
TGTGCCACCAGTGCAGCGGAGACCACAGATACGCAGTATTTT
>TRBJ2-1|TRBV24-1|TRBD1|few
CATSVPAGGYNEQFF
TGTGCCACCAGTGTCCCCGCAGGGGGTTACAATGAGCAGTTCTTC
>TRBJ2-3|TRBV11-2|TRBD2|.
CASSSLAERSTDTQYF
TGTGCCAGCAGCTCACTAGCGGAGAGGAGCACAGATACGCAGTATTTT
>TRBJ2-2|TRBV7-8|TRBD2|.
CASSTGTSGSGNTGELFF
TGTGCCAGCAGTACGGGGACTAGCGGGAGTGGGAACACCGGGGAGCTGTTTTTT
>TRBJ2-5|TRBV30|.|once
CAWSPGQETQYF
TGTGCCTGGAGTCCAGGCCAAGAGACCCAGTACTTC
>TRBJ1-2|TRBV18|.|.
CASSQIRTVDYYGYTF
TGTGCCAGCTCACAAATTAGGACAGTAGATTACTATGGCTACACCTTC
>TRBJ2-7|TRBV6-6|.|.
CASQKSSYEQYF
TGTGCCAGCCAGAAAAGCTCCTACGAGCAGTACTTC
>TRBJ1-4|TRBV11-2|.|once
CASSLRATNEKLFF
TGTGCCAGCAGCTTGAGAGCAACTAATGAAAAACTGTTTTTT
>TRBJ1-1|TRBV6-2/TRBV6-3|.|.
CASSRAGAAFF
TGTGCCAGCAGTCGGGCGGGGGCAGCTTTCTTT
>TRBJ1-2|TRBV24-1|.|few
CATSDSARGYTF
TGTGCCACCAGTGATTCAGCGCGAGGCTACACCTTC
>TRBJ2-2|TRBV10-3|.|.
CAISESTRRGRTGELFF
TGTGCCATCAGTGAGTCGACTCGGAGGGGGCGGACCGGGGAGCTGTTTTTT
>TRBJ2-2|TRBV4-1|TRBD1|once
CASSQEGQELTGELFF
TGCGCCAGCAGCCAAGAGGGACAGGAGCTCACCGGGGAGCTGTTTTTT
>TRBJ2-5|TRBV2|.|.
CASTVQETQYF
TGTGCCAGCACGGTTCAAGAGACCCAGTACTTC
>TRBJ2-5|TRBV5-1|.|once
CASSLEGRPQETQYF
TGCGCCAGCAGCTTGGAGGGGCGTCCCCAAGAGACCCAGTACTTC
>TRBJ2-7|TRBV15|.|.
CATSRDIVPGKEQYF
TGTGCCACCAGCAGAGATATCGTTCCGGGGAAAGAGCAGTACTTC
>TRBJ1-2|TRBV2|.|.
CASSQVQGSGYTF
TGTGCCAGCAGTCAGGTCCAGGGTAGTGGCTACACCTTC
>TRBJ2-7|TRBV27|.|.
CASSSQDEQYF
TGTGCCAGCAGTTCCCAGGACGAGCAGTACTTC
>TRBJ2-3|TRBV11-3|TRBD2|.
CASSLMSSGGSGDTQYF
TGTGCCAGCAGCTTAATGAGTAGCGGGGGCTCGGGAGATACGCAGTATTTT
>TRBJ1-6|TRBV29-1|TRBD1|.
CSVRGGGPNSPLHF
TGCAGCGTTAGAGGGGGCGGCCCGAATTCACCCCTCCACTTT
>TRBJ1-5|TRBV18|.|few
CASSLARRSSNQPQHF
TGTGCCAGCTCACTGGCGAGGAGAAGTAGCAATCAGCCCCAGCATTTT
>TRBJ2-7|TRBV6-2/TRBV6-3|TRBD2|few
CASSYSRLAGGGEQYF
TGTGCCAGCAGTTACTCGAGGCTAGCGGGAGGCGGCGAGCAGTACTTC
>TRBJ1-2|TRBV5-6|TRBD1|.
CASSRDRGFYGYTF
TGTGCCAGCAGTCGGGACAGGGGGTTCTATGGCTACACCTTC
>TRBJ2-7|TRBV24-1|TRBD1|.
CATSHRGKKQYF
TGTGCCACCAGTCACAGGGGAAAAAAGCAGTACTTC
>TRBJ2-7|TRBV6-1|TRBD1|.
CASSEEQGASYEQYF
TGTGCCAGCAGTGAAGAGCAGGGGGCATCCTACGAGCAGTACTTC
>TRBJ2-7|TRBV9|TRBD2|.
CASSSSGRAFNEQYF
TGTGCCAGCAGCTCTAGCGGGAGGGCCTTCAACGAGCAGTACTTC
>TRBJ1-2|TRBV24-1|.|.
CATICQTGYPLFGYTF
TGTGCCACCATCTGCCAAACAGGTTACCCGCTCTTTGGCTACACCTTC